What follows are 26 T cell receptor beta chains derived from one specimen sequenced in a study of T cells in tuberculosis. Clones were read by immunoSEQ multiplex PCR, and TCRdb kept only the in-frame ones, dropping some. Of about 33,000 clones listed, less than 95% are singletons. Sequencing input: PBMCs. These receptors came from a donor aged 10-35 years with latent tuberculosis or without tuberculosis infection. Some clones in this sample may be carry-over from other donors' samples.

The rearrangement joins TRBV6-5 to TRBJ1-2; 7 nucleotides line up with TRBD1. Germline V gene sequence: CDR1 MNHEY, CDR2 SVGAGI. This CDR3 spans 15 amino acids. The trim removed 6 bases at V and 8 bases at J, leaving 15 bases unmatched. The CDR3 DNA reads TGTGCCAGCAGGGTGAACCCTAGGGGGCTGGGAGGCTACACCTTC. Amino acid sequence: CASRVNPRGLGGYTF.

This clone was seen once. The chain has TRBV11-2 and TRBJ2-7; D might be TRBD1 (6 bases). The V end was cut by 2 bases, the J end by 1 base, with 15 bases between. This CDR3 has 16 amino acids. Germline CDR1 is SGHAT and CDR2 is FQNNGV. This CDR3 reads CASSLTSGTPSYEQYF. DNA for the CDR3: TGTGCCAGCAGCTTAACCAGTGGGACACCGTCCTACGAGCAGTACTTC. The full variable domain, its missing parts supplied by reference TRBV11-2 and TRBJ2-7, is EAGVAQSPRYKIIEKRQSVAFWCNPISGHATLYWYQQILGQGPKLLIQFQNNGVVDDSQLPKDRFSAERLKGVDSTLKIQPAKLEDSAVYLCASSLTSGTPSYEQYFGPGTRLTVT.

The rearrangement links TRBV25-1 to TRBJ2-3, with TRBD1 as a possible D gene (6 bases). The CDR3 has 15 amino acids. Trimming pared 1 base from V and 2 bases from J, leaving 10 bases between. Per germline, CDR1 MGHDK and CDR2 SYGVNS. The CDR3 loop is CASSESAGDTDTQYF. DNA for the CDR3: TGTGCCAGCAGTGAATCGGCAGGGGACACAGATACGCAGTATTTT.

The rearrangement links TRBV5-1 to TRBJ2-7, with D possibly being TRBD1 (6 bases). CDR1 is SGHRS and CDR2 is YFSETQ in the germline V gene. CDR3 length equals 15 residues. Trimming took 3 bases from V and 3 from J, leaving 16 bases between them. The CDR3, as DNA: TGCGCCAGCAGCTCGAACAGGGACCCCAGCTACGAGCAGTACTTC. Its translation is CASSSNRDPSYEQYF.

The chain joins TRBV28 to TRBJ2-1; 13 bases are a match to TRBD2. The germline V gene has CDR1 MDHEN and CDR2 SYDVKM. This CDR3 is 15 amino acids long. V shed 3 bases and J 7 bases; nucleotides not matched to a gene: 3. CDR3 region: CASSFGLAGVNEQFF. The CDR3 nucleotides are TGTGCCAGCAGTTTCGGACTAGCGGGAGTGAATGAGCAGTTCTTC.

The rearrangement uses TRBV19 and TRBJ2-1; 12 bases map to TRBD2. Germline V lookup: CDR1 LNHDA, CDR2 SQIVND (reference sequence). CDR3 length: 16 amino acids. J gave up 8 bases and V 6 bases, and 11 bases lay outside the gene matches. CDR3 in amino acids: CASSLRLAGVVDEQFF. The CDR3 coding sequence is TGTGCCAGTAGCCTTCGACTAGCGGGAGTGGTAGATGAGCAGTTCTTC.

The V gene is TRBV11-2, the J gene TRBJ1-1; no firm D call. Between the trimmed V and J ends, which lost 2 bases and 7 bases, there was a span of 17 bases. This CDR3 comprises 15 residues. The V gene's germline CDR1 is SGHAT and CDR2 FQNNGV. Here the CDR3 DNA reads TGTGCCAGCAGCTTAAGTCCGGGGAGTAACGGTGAAGCTTTCTTT. Amino acids: CASSLSPGSNGEAFF.

This chain connects TRBV5-1 to TRBJ2-7; the D gene is possibly TRBD2 (5 bases). Germline loops: CDR1 SGHRS, CDR2 YFSETQ. V lost 0 bases, J lost 6 bases, and 7 bases lay in between. This CDR3 is built from 12 residues. The CDR3 DNA sequence: TGCGCCAGCAGCTTGGAGAGGGTCGAGCAGTACTTC. Residues: CASSLERVEQYF.

This clone was picked up a small number of times. The V gene is TRBV5-6, the J gene TRBJ2-7; 7 bases agree with TRBD1. Per the germline V gene, CDR1 is SGHDT and CDR2 is YYEEEE. The CDR3 is 14 amino acids. V lost 3 bases to trimming and J lost 0 bases; unmatched junction nucleotides: 3. The CDR3 DNA reads as TGTGCCAGCAGCTATGACAGGGCCTCCTACGAGCAGTACTTC. It codes for CASSYDRASYEQYF.

The genes are TRBV25-1 and TRBJ2-5; weak D call: TRBD2 (5 bases). This CDR3 is built from 12 residues. V shed 8 bases and J shed 5 bases, with 12 bases lying between them. The V gene's germline CDR1 is MGHDK and CDR2 SYGVNS. CDR3 coding DNA: TGTGCCAGCGCCGCGGGCTTGGAGACCCAGTACTTC. Protein sequence: CASAAGLETQYF. The whole variable domain, remainder taken from reference TRBV25-1 and TRBJ2-5, is EADIYQTPRYLVIGTGKKITLECSQTMGHDKMYWYQQDPGMELHLIHYSYGVNSTEKGDLSSESTVSRIRTEHFPLTLESARPSHTSQYLCASAAGLETQYFGPGTRLLVL.

The chain couples TRBV30 to TRBJ2-3, with 10 bases fitting TRBD2. Per the germline V gene, CDR1 is GTSNPN and CDR2 is SVGIG (reference sequence). V shed 0 bases and J 2 bases; nucleotides not matched to a gene: 2. The length of the CDR3 is 15 residues. As DNA, the CDR3 is TGTGCCTGGAGTGTAGGACTAGCGGACACAGATACGCAGTATTTT. It is translated as CAWSVGLADTDTQYF.

The chain combines TRBV9 with TRBJ2-3, with 8 nucleotides matching TRBD2. Germline V gives CDR1 SGDLS, CDR2 YYNGEE. The CDR3 has 17 amino acids. The V segment lost 0 bases and the J segment 6 bases; nucleotides outside the gene matches: 12. CDR3 DNA: TGTGCCAGCAGCGTAGCGTATGGGCGGGGGGTCGACGATACGCAGTATTTT. This translates into CASSVAYGRGVDDTQYF.

V usage is TRBV21-1 and J usage is TRBJ2-1; the table names TRBD2, a call not compared with the DNA. TRBV21-1 is assigned pseudogene status. The CDR3 spans 15 residues. The CDR3 region has the DNA TGTGCCAGCAGCAAAGAGCGGGGTCCCTACAATGAGCAGTTCTTC. Translation gives CASSKERGPYNEQFF.

The chain recombines TRBV2 with TRBJ1-1; D is unclear. V was clipped by 5 bases and J by 1 base, with 11 bases between them. CDR1 SNHLY and CDR2 FYNNEI come from the germline V gene. The CDR3 is made up of 14 amino acids. CDR3 DNA: TGTGCCAGCAGTCTGGACGGGGAGAACACTGAAGCTTTCTTT. It specifies CASSLDGENTEAFF.

The V call is TRBV30, the J call TRBJ2-7, with a weak D call TRBD1 (5 bases). The CDR3 length is 15 residues. V was shortened by 1 base and J by 1 base, with 14 bases between the two germline ends. Germline CDR1 reads GTSNPN; CDR2 reads SVGIG (reference sequence). The CDR3 protein is CAWSGLTKGSYEQYF. The CDR3 bases are TGTGCCTGGAGTGGCCTAACCAAGGGGTCCTACGAGCAGTACTTC.

V usage is TRBV27 and J usage is TRBJ2-1; 8 bases match TRBD2. The CDR3 length is 14 residues. Germline values: CDR1 MNHEY, CDR2 SMNVEV (reference sequence). V shed 5 bases and J 7 bases; nucleotides not matched to a gene: 7. In DNA form, the CDR3 reads TGTGCCAGCAGTCCCCCCTCGGGGGGGAATGAGCAGTTCTTC. It yields the protein CASSPPSGGNEQFF.

The chain is built from TRBV5-1 and TRBJ2-6; 7 bases fit TRBD1. The CDR3 is made up of 15 amino acids. Germline V gives CDR1 SGHRS, CDR2 YFSETQ. V lost 3 bases to trimming and J lost 2 bases; unmatched junction nucleotides: 2. CDR3 in DNA: TGCGCCAGCAGCTCCCAGGGGGCTGGGGCCAACGTCCTGACTTTC. Protein product: CASSSQGAGANVLTF.

The chain employs TRBV5-1 and TRBJ2-3; 11 positions agree with TRBD2. V dropped 4 bases and J dropped 2; count of bases not matched to a gene: 6. This CDR3 region has 16 residues. Germline V gene sequence: CDR1 SGHRS, CDR2 YFSETQ. For the CDR3, the DNA is TGCGCCAGCAGCCTTCAACTAGCGGGGGCCACAGATACGCAGTATTTT. Amino acids: CASSLQLAGATDTQYF.

The chain combines TRBV7-9 with TRBJ2-7; no firm D call. CDR1 and CDR2 from the germline V gene are SEHNR and FQNEAQ (reference sequence). The CDR3 extends over 15 amino acids. V gave up 3 bases and J gave up 0 bases, with 12 bases separating them. The CDR3 protein is CASSFGDWSSYEQYF. The CDR3 nucleotides are TGTGCCAGCAGCTTCGGAGACTGGAGCTCCTACGAGCAGTACTTC.

The chain combines TRBV6-5 with TRBJ2-2; TRBD2 might be the D (7 bases). Germline CDR1 MNHEY, CDR2 SVGAGI. The CDR3 covers 15 residues. V shed 4 bases and J shed 6 bases, with 15 bases lying between them. CDR3 residues: CASSLAGAAAGELFF. Here the CDR3 DNA reads TGTGCCAGCAGTTTGGCGGGGGCCGCGGCCGGGGAGCTGTTTTTT.

This clone was seen only a few times. The chain combines TRBV11-2 with TRBJ1-4; the D is unclear. Germline loops: CDR1 SGHAT, CDR2 FQNNGV. The CDR3 runs 15 residues. V was pared by 2 bases and J by 4 bases, with 11 bases between. CDR3 amino acids: CASSLSGGFNEKLFF. Here the CDR3 DNA reads TGTGCCAGCAGCTTAAGCGGCGGCTTTAATGAAAAACTGTTTTTT.

This clone appeared once. This chain connects TRBV5-1 to TRBJ2-3; 8 bases fit TRBD2. V shed 3 bases, J shed 7 bases, and the junction held 10 bases outside the gene matches. The CDR3 spans 15 residues. Germline V gene lookup returns CDR1 SGHRS and CDR2 YFSETQ. DNA of the CDR3: TGCGCCAGCAGCTGGACGGGACTAGGGCGGAATACGCAGTATTTT. As protein: CASSWTGLGRNTQYF.

The chain has TRBV6-1 and TRBJ2-3, with 10 bases identical to TRBD1. This CDR3 contains 14 residues. The trim removed 6 bases at V and 2 bases at J, leaving 2 bases unmatched. Germline CDR1 is MNHNS and CDR2 is SASEGT. The CDR3 sequence is CASSGTGDTDTQYF. In DNA form, the CDR3 reads TGTGCCAGCAGCGGGACAGGGGACACAGATACGCAGTATTTT.

This chain connects TRBV7-2 to TRBJ2-2, with TRBD2 matching over 7 bases. Per germline, CDR1 SGHTA and CDR2 FQGNSA. This CDR3 is built from 15 residues. J was trimmed by 2 bases and V by 2 bases; bases with no gene match: 2. This CDR3 reads CASSLSGGNTGELFF. CDR3 bases: TGTGCCAGCAGCTTATCGGGAGGCAACACCGGGGAGCTGTTTTTT.

The count of this clone is one. The CDR3 sequence: CASSWTGGTEAFF. The CDR3 DNA reads TGTGCCAGCAGTTGGACAGGGGGAACTGAAGCTTTCTTT. This rearrangement joins TRBV2 to TRBJ1-1; the match to TRBD1 covers 10 bases. V shed 5 bases and J 5 bases; nucleotides not matched to a gene: 2. Germline CDR1 is SNHLY and CDR2 is FYNNEI. This CDR3 is 13 amino acids long.

V is TRBV2 and J is TRBJ2-1, with D hard to call. V lost 5 bases to trimming and J lost 0 bases, with 2 bases between them. CDR3 length equals 12 residues. CDR1 SNHLY and CDR2 FYNNEI come from the germline V gene. CDR3 nucleotides: TGTGCCAGCAGTTACTCCTACAATGAGCAGTTCTTC. Amino acids: CASSYSYNEQFF.